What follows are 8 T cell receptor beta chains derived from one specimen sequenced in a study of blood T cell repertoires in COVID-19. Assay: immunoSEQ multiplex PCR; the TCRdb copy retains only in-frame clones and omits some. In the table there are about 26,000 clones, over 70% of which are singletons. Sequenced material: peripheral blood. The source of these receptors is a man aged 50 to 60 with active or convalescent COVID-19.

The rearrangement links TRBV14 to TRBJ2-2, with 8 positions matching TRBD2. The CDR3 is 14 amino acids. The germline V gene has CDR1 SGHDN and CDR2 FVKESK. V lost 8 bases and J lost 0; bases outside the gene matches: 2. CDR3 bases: TGTGCCAGCCAGGGACTAGCGAACACCGGGGAGCTGTTTTTT. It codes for CASQGLANTGELFF.

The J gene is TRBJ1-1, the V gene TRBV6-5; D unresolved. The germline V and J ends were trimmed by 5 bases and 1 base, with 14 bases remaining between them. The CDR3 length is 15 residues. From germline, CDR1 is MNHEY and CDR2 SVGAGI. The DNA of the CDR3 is TGTGCCAGCAGTCGGGGAGGGTGGGGGAACACTGAAGCTTTCTTT. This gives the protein CASSRGGWGNTEAFF.

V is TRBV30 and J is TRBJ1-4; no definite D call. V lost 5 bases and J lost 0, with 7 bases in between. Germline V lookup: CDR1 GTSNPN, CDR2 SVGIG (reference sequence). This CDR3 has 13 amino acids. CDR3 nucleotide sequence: TGTGCCTGGTCATCGGCAACTAATGAAAAACTGTTTTTT. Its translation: CAWSSATNEKLFF.

CDR3 amino acids: CASSLGNTEAFF. In DNA, the CDR3 is TGTGCCAGCAGTCTCGGGAACACTGAAGCTTTCTTT. The chain links TRBV2 to TRBJ1-1; D not resolved. This CDR3 is built from 12 residues. Trimming took 5 bases from V and 1 from J, leaving 5 bases between them. Germline-derived CDR1 and CDR2 are SNHLY and FYNNEI.

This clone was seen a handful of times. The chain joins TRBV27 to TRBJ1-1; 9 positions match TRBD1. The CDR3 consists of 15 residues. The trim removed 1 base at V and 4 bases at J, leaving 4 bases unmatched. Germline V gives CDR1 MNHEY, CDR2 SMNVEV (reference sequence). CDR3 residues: CASSLYRGRSTEAFF. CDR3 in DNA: TGTGCCAGCAGTTTATACAGGGGGCGCAGCACTGAAGCTTTCTTT.

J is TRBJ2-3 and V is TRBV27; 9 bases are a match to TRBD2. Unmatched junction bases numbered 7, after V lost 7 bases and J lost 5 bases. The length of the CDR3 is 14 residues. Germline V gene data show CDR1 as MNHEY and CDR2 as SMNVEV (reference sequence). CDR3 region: CASKQAGGVDTQYF. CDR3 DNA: TGTGCCAGCAAGCAAGCGGGAGGAGTAGATACGCAGTATTTT.

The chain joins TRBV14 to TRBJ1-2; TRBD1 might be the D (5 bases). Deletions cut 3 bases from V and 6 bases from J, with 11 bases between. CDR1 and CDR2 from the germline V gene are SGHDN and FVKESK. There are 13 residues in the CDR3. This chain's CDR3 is CASSQDLGHGYTF. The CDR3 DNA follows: TGTGCCAGCAGCCAGGACCTGGGGCATGGCTACACCTTC.

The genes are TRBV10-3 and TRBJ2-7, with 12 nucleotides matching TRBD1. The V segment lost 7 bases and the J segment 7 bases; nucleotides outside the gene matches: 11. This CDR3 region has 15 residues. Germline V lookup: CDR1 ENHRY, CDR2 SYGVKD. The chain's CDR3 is CAITATGTGGGEQYF. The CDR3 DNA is TGTGCCATCACCGCAACCGGGACAGGGGGCGGTGAGCAGTACTTC.